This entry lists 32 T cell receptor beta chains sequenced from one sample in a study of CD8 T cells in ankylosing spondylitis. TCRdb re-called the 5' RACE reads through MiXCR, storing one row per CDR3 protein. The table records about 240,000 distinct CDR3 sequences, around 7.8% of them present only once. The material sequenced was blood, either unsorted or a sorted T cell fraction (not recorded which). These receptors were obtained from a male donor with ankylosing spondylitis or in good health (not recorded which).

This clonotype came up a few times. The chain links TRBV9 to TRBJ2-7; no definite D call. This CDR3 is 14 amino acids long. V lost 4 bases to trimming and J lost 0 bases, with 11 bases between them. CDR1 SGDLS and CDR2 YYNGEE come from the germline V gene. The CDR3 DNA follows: TGTGCCAGCAGCCCTCGGACGGTCTCCTACGAGCAGTACTTC. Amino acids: CASSPRTVSYEQYF. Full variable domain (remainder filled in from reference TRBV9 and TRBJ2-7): DSGVTQTPKHLITATGQRVTLRCSPRSGDLSVYWYQQSLDQGLQFLIQYYNGEERAKGNILERFSAQQFPDLHSELNLSSLELGDSALYFCASSPRTVSYEQYFGPGTRLTVT.

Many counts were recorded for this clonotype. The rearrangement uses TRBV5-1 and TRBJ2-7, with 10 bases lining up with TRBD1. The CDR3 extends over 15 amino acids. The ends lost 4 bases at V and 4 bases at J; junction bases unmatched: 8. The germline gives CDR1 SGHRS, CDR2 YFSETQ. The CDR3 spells CASSPIGQGEYEQYF. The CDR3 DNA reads TGCGCCAGCAGCCCGATCGGACAGGGGGAGTACGAGCAGTACTTC.

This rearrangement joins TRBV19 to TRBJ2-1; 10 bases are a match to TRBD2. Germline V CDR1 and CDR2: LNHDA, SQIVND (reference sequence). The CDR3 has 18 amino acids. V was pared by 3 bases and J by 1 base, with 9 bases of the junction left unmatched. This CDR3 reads CASSMGVLAGDSYNEQFF. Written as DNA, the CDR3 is TGTGCCAGTAGTATGGGAGTCCTAGCGGGAGATTCCTACAATGAGCAGTTCTTC.

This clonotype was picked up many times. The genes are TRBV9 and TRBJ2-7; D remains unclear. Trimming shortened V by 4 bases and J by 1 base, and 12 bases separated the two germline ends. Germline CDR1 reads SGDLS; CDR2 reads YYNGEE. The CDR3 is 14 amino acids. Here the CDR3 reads CASSPNVGSYEQYF. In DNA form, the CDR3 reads TGTGCCAGCAGCCCTAACGTTGGATCCTACGAGCAGTACTTC.

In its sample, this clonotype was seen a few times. CDR3 coding DNA: TGTGCCAGCAGCCAAGTCGCCGGGAGGGACGGTGGAAATACGCAGTATTTT. It codes for CASSQVAGRDGGNTQYF. J is TRBJ2-3 and V is TRBV14, with TRBD2 matching 8 bases. The CDR3 totals 17 residues. In germline, CDR1 is SGHDN, CDR2 FVKESK. Losses at the gene ends were 1 base for V and 7 bases for J; bases not matched to a gene: 13.

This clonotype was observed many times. CDR3: CASNQDLNTGELFF. The DNA for the CDR3 is TGCGCCAGCAACCAAGACCTTAACACCGGGGAGCTGTTTTTT. The chain uses TRBV5-1 and TRBJ2-2; D call uncertain. The CDR3 is 14 residues long. Germline CDR1 is SGHRS and CDR2 is YFSETQ. Trimming removed 6 bases from V and 2 bases from J, with 11 bases in between.

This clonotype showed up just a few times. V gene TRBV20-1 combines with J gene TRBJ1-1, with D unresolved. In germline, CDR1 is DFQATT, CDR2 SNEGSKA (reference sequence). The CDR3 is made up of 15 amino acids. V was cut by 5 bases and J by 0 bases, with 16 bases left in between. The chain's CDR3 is CSAPPGWAMNTEAFF. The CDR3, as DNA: TGCAGTGCTCCCCCGGGCTGGGCCATGAACACTGAAGCTTTCTTT.

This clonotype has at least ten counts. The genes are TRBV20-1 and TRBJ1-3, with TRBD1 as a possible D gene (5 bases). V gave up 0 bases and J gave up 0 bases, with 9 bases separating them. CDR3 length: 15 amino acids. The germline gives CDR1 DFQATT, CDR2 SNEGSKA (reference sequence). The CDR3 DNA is TGCAGTGCTAGAGATGGGGGATTCTCTGGAAACACCATATATTTT. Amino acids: CSARDGGFSGNTIYF.

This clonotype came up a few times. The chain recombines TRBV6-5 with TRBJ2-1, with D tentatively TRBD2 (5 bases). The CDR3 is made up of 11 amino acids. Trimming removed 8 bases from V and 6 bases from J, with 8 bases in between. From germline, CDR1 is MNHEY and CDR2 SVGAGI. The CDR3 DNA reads TGTGCCAGCCGCGGACTCAATGAGCAGTTCTTC. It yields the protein CASRGLNEQFF.

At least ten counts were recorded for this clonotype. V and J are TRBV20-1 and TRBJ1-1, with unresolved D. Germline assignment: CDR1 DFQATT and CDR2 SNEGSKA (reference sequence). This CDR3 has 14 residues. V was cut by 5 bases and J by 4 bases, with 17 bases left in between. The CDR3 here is CSAYPRYSGTEAFF. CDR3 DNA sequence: TGCAGTGCTTACCCAAGATACAGTGGCACTGAAGCTTTCTTT.

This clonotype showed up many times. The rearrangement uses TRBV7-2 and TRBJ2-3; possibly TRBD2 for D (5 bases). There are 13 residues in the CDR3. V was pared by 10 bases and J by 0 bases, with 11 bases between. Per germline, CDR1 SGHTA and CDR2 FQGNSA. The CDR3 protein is CAIGPGSTDTQYF. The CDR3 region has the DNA TGTGCCATAGGCCCGGGAAGCACAGATACGCAGTATTTT.

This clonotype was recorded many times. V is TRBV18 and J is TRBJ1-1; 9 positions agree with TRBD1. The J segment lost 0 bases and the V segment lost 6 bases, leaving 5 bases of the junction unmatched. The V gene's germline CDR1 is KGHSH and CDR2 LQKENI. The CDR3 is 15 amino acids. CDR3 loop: CASSVDRGMNTEAFF. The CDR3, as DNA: TGTGCCAGCTCGGTGGACAGGGGTATGAACACTGAAGCTTTCTTT.

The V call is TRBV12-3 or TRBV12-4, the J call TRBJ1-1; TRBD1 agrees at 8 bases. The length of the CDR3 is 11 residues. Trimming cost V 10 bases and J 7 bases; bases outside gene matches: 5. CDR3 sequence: CATGQGDEAFF. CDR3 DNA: TGTGCCACCGGACAGGGAGATGAAGCTTTCTTT.

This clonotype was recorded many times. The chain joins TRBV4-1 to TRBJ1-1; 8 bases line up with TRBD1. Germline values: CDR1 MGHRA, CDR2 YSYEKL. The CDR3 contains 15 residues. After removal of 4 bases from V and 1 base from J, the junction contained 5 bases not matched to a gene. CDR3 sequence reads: CASSPRDRTNTEAFF. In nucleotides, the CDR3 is TGCGCCAGCAGCCCCCGGGACAGGACGAACACTGAAGCTTTCTTT.

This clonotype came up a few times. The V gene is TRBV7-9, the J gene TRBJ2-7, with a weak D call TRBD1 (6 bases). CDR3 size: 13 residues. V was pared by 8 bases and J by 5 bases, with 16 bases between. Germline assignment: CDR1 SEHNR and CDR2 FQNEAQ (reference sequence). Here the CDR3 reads CASDVVGADEQYF. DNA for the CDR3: TGTGCCAGCGACGTGGTGGGGGCGGACGAGCAGTACTTC. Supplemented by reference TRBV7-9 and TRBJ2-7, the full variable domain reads DTGVSQNPRHKITKRGQNVTFRCDPISEHNRLYWYRQTLGQGPEFLTYFQNEAQLEKSRLLSDRFSAERPKGSFSTLEIQRTEQGDSAMYLCASDVVGADEQYFGPGTRLTVT.

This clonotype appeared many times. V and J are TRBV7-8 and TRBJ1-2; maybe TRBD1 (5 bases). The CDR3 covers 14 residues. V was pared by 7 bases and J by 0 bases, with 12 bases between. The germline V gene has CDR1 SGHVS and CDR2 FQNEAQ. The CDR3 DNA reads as TGTGCCAGCACAAGGGGCAGTACTAACTATGGCTACACCTTC. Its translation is CASTRGSTNYGYTF. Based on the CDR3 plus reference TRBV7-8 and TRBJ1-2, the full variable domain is GAGVSQSPRYKVAKRGQDVALRCDPISGHVSLFWYQQALGQGPEFLTYFQNEAQLDKSGLPSDRFFAERPEGSVSTLKIQRTQQEDSAVYLCASTRGSTNYGYTFGSGTRLTVV.

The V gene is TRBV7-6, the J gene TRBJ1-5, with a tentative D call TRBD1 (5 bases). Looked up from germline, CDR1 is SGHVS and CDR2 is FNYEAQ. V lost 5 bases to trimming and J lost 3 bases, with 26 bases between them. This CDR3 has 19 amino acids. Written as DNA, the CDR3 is TGTGCCAGCAGCGTTAAAGTGTTTACAGGTTTGAGGTACAATCAGCCCCAGCATTTT. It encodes CASSVKVFTGLRYNQPQHF.

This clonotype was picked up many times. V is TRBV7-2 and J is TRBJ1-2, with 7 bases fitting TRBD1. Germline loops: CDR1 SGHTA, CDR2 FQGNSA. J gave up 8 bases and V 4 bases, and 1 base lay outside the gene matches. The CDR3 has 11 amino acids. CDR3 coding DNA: TGTGCCAGCAGCTACAGGGGCGGCTACACCTTC. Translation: CASSYRGGYTF.

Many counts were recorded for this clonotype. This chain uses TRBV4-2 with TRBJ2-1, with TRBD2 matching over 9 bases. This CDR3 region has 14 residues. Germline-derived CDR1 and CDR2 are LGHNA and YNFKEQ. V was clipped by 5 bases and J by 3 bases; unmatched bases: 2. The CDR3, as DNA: TGTGCCAGCAGCGGCGGGGGGGACTACAATGAGCAGTTCTTC. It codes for CASSGGGDYNEQFF.

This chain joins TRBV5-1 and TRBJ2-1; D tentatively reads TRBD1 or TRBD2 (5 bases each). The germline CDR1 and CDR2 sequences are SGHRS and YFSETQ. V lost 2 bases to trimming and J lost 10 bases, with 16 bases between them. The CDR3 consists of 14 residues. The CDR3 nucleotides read TGCGCCAGCAGCTTCCCGGGACGGCTTATGGAGCAGTTCTTC. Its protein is CASSFPGRLMEQFF.

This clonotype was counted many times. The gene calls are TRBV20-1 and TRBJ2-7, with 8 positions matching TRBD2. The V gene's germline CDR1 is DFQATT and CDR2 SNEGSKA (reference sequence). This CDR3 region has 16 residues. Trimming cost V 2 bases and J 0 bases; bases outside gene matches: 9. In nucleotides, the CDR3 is TGCAGTGCTAGACGGGAGGGATCGGGAAGCTCCTACGAGCAGTACTTC. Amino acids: CSARREGSGSSYEQYF.

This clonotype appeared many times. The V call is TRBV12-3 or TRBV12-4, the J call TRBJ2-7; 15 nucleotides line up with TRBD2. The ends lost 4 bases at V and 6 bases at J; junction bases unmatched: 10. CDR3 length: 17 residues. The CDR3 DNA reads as TGTGCCAGCAGTTCCTCACCGGGACTAGCGGGAGGTAGCGAGCAGTACTTC. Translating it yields CASSSSPGLAGGSEQYF.

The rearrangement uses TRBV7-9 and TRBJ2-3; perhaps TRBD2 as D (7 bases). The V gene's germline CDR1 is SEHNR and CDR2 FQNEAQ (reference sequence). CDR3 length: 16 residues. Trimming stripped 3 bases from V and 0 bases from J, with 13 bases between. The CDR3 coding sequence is TGTGCCAGCAGCTTTCAAGGGGGGGGAAGCACAGATACGCAGTATTTT. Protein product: CASSFQGGGSTDTQYF.

The CDR3 spells CASRAGTETGELFF. The DNA for the CDR3 is TGCGCCAGCAGGGCTGGAACGGAAACCGGGGAGCTGTTTTTT. The chain couples TRBV5-1 to TRBJ2-2; no definite D call. V lost 5 bases to trimming and J lost 5 bases, with 13 bases between them. The CDR3 has 14 residues. CDR1 and CDR2 from the germline V gene are SGHRS and YFSETQ.

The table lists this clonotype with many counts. The CDR3 DNA reads as TGTGCCAGCAGCTTGGACAAAGGGTATGGCTACACCTTC. Encoded protein: CASSLDKGYGYTF. V is TRBV5-6 and J is TRBJ1-2; D call uncertain. The CDR3 totals 13 residues. The V end lost 0 bases, the J end lost 5 bases, and 8 bases lay between the germline ends. Germline lookup yields CDR1 SGHDT and CDR2 YYEEEE.

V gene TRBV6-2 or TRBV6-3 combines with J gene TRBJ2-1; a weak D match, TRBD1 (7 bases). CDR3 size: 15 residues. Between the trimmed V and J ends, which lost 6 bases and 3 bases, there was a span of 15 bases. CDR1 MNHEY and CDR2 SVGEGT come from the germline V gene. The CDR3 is CASRRQGGNYNEQFF. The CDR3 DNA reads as TGTGCCAGCAGACGACAGGGAGGCAACTACAATGAGCAGTTCTTC.

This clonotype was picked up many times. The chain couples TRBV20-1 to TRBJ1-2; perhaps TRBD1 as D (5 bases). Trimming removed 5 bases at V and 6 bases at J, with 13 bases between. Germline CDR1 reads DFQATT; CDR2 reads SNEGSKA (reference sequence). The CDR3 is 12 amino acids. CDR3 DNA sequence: TGCAGTGCTTACGGGGGAAGCCATGGCTACACCTTC. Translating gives CSAYGGSHGYTF.

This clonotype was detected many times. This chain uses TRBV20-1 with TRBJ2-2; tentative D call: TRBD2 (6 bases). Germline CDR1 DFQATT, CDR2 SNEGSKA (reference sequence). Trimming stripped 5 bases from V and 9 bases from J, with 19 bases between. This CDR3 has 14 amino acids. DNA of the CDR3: TGCAGTGCTTTTCCGACGGAGGGACCCCGGGAGCTGTTTTTT. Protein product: CSAFPTEGPRELFF.

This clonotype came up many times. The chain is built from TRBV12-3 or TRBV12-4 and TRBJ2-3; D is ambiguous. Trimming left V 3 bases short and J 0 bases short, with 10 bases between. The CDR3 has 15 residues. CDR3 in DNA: TGTGCCAGCAGTTTCGGGTTCGGTAGCACAGATACGCAGTATTTT. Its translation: CASSFGFGSTDTQYF.

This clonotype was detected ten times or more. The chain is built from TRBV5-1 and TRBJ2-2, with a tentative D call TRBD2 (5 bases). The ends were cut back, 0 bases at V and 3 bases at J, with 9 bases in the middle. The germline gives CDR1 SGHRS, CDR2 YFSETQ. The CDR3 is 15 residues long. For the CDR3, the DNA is TGCGCCAGCAGCTTGGCGGGGAGAGACACCGGGGAGCTGTTTTTT. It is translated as CASSLAGRDTGELFF.

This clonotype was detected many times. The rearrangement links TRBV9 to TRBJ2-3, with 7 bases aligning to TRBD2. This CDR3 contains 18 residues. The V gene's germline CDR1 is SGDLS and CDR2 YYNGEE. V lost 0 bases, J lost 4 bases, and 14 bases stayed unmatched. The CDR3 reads CASSVGGGRGLSADTQYF. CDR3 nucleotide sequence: TGTGCCAGCAGCGTAGGAGGCGGGAGAGGACTATCGGCAGATACGCAGTATTTT.

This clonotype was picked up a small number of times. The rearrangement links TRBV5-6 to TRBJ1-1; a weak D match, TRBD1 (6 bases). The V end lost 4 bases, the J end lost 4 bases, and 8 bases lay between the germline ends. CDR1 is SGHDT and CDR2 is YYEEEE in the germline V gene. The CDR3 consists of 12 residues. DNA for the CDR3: TGTGCCAGCAGCACAGGGAGCACTGAAGCTTTCTTT. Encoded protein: CASSTGSTEAFF. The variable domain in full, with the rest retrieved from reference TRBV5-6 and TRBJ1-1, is DAGVTQSPTHLIKTRGQQVTLRCSPKSGHDTVSWYQQALGQGPQFIFQYYEEEERQRGNFPDRFSGHQFPNYSSELNVNALLLGDSALYLCASSTGSTEAFFGQGTRLTVV.